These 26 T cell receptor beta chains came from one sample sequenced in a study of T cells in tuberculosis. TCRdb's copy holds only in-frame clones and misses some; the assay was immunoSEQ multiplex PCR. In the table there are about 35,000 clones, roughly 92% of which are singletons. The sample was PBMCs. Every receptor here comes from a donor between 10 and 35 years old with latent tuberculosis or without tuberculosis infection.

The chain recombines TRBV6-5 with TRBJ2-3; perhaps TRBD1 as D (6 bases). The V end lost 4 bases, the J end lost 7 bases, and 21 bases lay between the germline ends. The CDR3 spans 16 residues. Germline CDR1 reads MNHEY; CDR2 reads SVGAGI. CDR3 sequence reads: CASSSDRPNTQNTQYF. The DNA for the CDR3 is TGTGCCAGCAGTTCTGACAGGCCGAACACCCAAAATACGCAGTATTTT.

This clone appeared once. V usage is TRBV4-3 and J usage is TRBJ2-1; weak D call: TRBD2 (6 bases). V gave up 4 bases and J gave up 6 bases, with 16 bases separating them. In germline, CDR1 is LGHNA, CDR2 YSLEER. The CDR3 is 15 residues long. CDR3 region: CASSPGPSGGNEQFF. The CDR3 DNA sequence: TGCGCCAGCAGCCCTGGACCGTCCGGGGGCAATGAGCAGTTCTTC.

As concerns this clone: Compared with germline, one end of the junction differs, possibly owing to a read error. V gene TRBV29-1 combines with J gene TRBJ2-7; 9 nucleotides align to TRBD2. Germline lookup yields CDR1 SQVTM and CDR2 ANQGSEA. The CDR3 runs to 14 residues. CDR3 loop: CSVVVAGAYYGQYF. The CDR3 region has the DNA TGCAGCGTTGTTGTAGCGGGGGCCTACTACGGGCAGTACTTC.

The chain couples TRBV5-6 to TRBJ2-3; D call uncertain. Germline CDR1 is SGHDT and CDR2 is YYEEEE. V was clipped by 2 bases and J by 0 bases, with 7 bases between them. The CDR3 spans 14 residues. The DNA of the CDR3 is TGTGCCAGCAGCTTTGTAGCTAGCACAGATACGCAGTATTTT. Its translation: CASSFVASTDTQYF.

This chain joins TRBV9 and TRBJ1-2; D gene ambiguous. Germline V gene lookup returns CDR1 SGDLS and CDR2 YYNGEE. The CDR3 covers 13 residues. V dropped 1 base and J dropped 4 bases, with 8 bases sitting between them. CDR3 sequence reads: CASSVPRGYGYTF. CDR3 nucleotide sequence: TGTGCCAGCAGCGTACCCCGAGGCTATGGCTACACCTTC.

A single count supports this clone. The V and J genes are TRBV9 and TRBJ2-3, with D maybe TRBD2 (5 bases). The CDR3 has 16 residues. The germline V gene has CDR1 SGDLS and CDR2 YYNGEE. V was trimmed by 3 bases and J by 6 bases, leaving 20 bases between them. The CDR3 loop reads CASSALLADLTDTQYF. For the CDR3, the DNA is TGTGCCAGCAGCGCCCTGCTAGCAGATCTTACGGATACGCAGTATTTT.

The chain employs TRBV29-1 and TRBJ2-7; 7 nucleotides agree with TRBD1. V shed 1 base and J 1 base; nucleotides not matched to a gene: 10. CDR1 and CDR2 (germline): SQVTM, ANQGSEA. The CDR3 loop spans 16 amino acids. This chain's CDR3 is CSVEVAMGQRSYEQYF. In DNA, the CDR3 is TGCAGCGTTGAAGTTGCAATGGGACAGAGATCCTACGAGCAGTACTTC.

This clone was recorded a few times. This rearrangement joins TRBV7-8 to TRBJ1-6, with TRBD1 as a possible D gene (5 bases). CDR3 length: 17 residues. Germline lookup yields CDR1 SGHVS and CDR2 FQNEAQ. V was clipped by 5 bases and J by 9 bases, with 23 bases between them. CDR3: CASSDTGQTLGLSPLHF. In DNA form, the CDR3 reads TGTGCCAGCAGCGATACCGGCCAGACGCTGGGACTTTCACCCCTCCACTTT. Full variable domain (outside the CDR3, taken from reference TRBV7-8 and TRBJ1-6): GAGVSQSPRYKVAKRGQDVALRCDPISGHVSLFWYQQALGQGPEFLTYFQNEAQLDKSGLPSDRFFAERPEGSVSTLKIQRTQQEDSAVYLCASSDTGQTLGLSPLHFGNGTRLTVT.

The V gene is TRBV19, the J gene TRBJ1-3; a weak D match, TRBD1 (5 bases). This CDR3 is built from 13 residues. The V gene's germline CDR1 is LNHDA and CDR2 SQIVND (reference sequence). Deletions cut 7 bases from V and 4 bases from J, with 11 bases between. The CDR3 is CASNQGLGNTIYF. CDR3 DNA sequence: TGTGCCAGTAATCAGGGTTTAGGAAACACCATATATTTT.

The CDR3 nucleotides are TGTGCCAGCAGCTCAGGCAGAAGGAACACTGAAGCTTTCTTT. This gives the protein CASSSGRRNTEAFF. The J gene is TRBJ1-1, the V gene TRBV5-6; D gene uncertain. The V gene lost 3 bases and the J gene lost 1 base, with 10 bases spanning the gap. This CDR3 is built from 14 residues. Germline assignment: CDR1 SGHDT and CDR2 YYEEEE.

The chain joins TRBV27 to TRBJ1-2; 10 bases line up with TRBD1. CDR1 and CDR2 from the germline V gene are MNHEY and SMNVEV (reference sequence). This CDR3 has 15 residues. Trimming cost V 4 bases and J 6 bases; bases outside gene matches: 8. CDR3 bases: TGTGCCAGCAGTTCCCGACAGGGGGCGGGGGATGGCTACACCTTC. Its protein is CASSSRQGAGDGYTF.

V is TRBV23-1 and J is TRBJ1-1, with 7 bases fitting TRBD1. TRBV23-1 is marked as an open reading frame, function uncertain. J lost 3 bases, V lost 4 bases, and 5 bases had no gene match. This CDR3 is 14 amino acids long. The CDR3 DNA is TGCGCCAGCAGTCTAACAGGGGATGACACTGAAGCTTTCTTT. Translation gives CASSLTGDDTEAFF.

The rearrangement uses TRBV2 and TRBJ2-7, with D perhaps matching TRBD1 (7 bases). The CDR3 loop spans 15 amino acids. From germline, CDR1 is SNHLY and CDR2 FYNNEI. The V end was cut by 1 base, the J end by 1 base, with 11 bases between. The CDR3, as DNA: TGTGCCAGCAGTGAAGGTCCAGGGGGGTCCTACGAGCAGTACTTC. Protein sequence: CASSEGPGGSYEQYF.

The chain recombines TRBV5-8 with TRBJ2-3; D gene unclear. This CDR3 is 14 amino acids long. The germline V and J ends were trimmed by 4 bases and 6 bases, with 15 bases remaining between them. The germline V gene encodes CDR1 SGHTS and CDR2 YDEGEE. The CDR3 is CASSRKSSGDTQYF. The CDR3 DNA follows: TGTGCCAGCAGCCGCAAGTCGTCCGGGGATACGCAGTATTTT. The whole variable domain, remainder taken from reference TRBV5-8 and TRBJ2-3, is EAGVTQSPTHLIKTRGQQATLRCSPISGHTSVYWYQQALGLGLQFLLWYDEGEERNRGNFPPRFSGRQFPNYSSELNVNALELEDSALYLCASSRKSSGDTQYFGPGTRLTVL.

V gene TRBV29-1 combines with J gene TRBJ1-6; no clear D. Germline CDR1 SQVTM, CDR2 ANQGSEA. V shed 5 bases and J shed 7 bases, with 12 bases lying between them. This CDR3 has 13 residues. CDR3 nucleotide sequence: TGCAGCGTTAAGCTGGAGTTGAATTCACCCCTCCACTTT. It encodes CSVKLELNSPLHF.

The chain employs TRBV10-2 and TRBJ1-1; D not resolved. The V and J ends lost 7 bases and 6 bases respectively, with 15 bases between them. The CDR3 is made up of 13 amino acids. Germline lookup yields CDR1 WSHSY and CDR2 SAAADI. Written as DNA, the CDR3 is TGCGCCAGCAACGGTGTCAGGACTCCTGAAGCTTTCTTT. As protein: CASNGVRTPEAFF.

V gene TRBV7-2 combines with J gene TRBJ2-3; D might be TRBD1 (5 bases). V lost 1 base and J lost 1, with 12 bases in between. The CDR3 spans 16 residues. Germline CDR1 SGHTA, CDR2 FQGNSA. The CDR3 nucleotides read TGTGCCAGCAGCTTAGTCCTCCAGGGTGGCACAGATACGCAGTATTTT. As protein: CASSLVLQGGTDTQYF. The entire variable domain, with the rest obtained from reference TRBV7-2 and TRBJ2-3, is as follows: GAGVSQSPSNKVTEKGKDVELRCDPISGHTALYWYRQSLGQGLEFLIYFQGNSAPDKSGLPSDRFSAERTGGSVSTLTIQRTQQEDSAVYLCASSLVLQGGTDTQYFGPGTRLTVL.

The CDR3 nucleotides read TGTGCCAGCAGCAACTCCGACAGGGGGCCCTTGGATGAGCAGTTCTTC. Encoded protein: CASSNSDRGPLDEQFF. This chain uses TRBV11-2 with TRBJ2-1, with TRBD1 matching over 10 bases. CDR3 size: 16 residues. CDR1 is SGHAT, CDR2 FQNNGV, per germline. J lost 8 bases, V lost 5 bases, and 12 bases had no gene match.

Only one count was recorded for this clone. This CDR3 is CASSLDGSPWPQHF. For the CDR3, the DNA is TGTGCCAGCAGCTTGGACGGGTCGCCCTGGCCCCAGCATTTT. V and J are TRBV5-4 and TRBJ1-5; D is undetermined. This CDR3 has 14 amino acids. Germline CDR1 SGHNT, CDR2 YYREEE (reference sequence). Trimming shortened V by 0 bases and J by 9 bases, and 13 bases separated the two germline ends.

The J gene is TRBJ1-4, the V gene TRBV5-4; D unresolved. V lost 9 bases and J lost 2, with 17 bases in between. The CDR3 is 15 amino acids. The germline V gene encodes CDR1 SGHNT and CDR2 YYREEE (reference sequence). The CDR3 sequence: CATTYKGGTNEKLFF. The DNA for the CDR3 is TGTGCCACAACTTACAAGGGAGGGACTAATGAAAAACTGTTTTTT.

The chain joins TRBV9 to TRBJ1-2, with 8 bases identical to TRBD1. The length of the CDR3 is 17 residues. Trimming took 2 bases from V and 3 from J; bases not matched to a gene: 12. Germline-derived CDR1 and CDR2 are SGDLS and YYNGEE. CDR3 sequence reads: CASSVGPGGYLYYGYTF. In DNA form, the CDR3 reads TGTGCCAGCAGCGTGGGCCCAGGGGGCTATTTATACTATGGCTACACCTTC.

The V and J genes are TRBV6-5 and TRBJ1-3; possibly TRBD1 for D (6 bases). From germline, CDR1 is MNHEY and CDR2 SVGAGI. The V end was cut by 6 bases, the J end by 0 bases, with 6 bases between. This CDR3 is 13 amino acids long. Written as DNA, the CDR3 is TGTGCCAGCAGGGGGGCCTCTGGAAACACCATATATTTT. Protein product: CASRGASGNTIYF.

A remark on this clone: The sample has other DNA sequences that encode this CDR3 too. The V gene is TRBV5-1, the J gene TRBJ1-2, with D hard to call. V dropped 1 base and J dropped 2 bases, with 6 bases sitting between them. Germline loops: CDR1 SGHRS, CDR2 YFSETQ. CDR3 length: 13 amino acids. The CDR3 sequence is CASSLSQNYGYTF. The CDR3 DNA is TGCGCCAGCAGCTTGTCTCAGAACTATGGCTACACCTTC.

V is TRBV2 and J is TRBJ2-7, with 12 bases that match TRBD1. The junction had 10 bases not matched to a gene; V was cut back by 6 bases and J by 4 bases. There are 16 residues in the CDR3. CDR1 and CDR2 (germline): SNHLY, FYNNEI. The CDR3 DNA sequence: TGTGCCAGCAGGGGAAGATGGGACAGGGGGCGATACGAGCAGTACTTC. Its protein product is CASRGRWDRGRYEQYF.

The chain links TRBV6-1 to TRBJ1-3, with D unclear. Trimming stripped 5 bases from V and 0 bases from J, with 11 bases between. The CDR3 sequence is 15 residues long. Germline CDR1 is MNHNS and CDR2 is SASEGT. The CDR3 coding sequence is TGTGCCAGCAGTTCGCGGAGACCCTCTGGAAACACCATATATTTT. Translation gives CASSSRRPSGNTIYF.

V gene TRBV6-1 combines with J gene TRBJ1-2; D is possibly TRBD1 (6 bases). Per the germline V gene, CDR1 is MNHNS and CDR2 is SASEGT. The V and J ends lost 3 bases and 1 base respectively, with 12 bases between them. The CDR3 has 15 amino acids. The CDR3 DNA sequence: TGTGCCAGCAGTGAGGGGGGGCGCGATAACTATGGCTACACCTTC. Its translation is CASSEGGRDNYGYTF.